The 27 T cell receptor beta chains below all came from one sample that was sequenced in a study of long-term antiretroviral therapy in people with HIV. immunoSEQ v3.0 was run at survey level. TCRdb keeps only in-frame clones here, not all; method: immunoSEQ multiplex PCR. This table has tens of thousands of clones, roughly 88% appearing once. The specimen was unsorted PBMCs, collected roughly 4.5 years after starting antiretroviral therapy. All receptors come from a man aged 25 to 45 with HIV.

CDR3 in amino acids: CASLSRTVPFGYTF. The DNA of the CDR3 is TGTGCCAGTTTATCTCGGACAGTCCCTTTTGGCTACACCTTC. V is TRBV19 and J is TRBJ1-2; D may be TRBD1 (6 bases). CDR1 and CDR2 (germline): LNHDA, SQIVND (reference sequence). The CDR3 has 14 residues. Trimming stripped 8 bases from V and 7 bases from J, with 20 bases between. The full variable domain, completed using reference TRBV19 and TRBJ1-2, is DGGITQSPKYLFRKEGQNVTLSCEQNLNHDAMYWYRQDPGQGLRLIYYSQIVNDFQKGDIAEGYSVSREKKESFPLTVTSAQKNPTAFYLCASLSRTVPFGYTFGSGTRLTVV.

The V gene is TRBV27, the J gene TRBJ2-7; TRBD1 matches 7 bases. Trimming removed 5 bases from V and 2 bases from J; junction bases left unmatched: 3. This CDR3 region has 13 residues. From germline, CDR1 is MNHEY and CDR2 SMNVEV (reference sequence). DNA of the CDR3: TGTGCCAGCAGTCGACAGGGAACCTACGAGCAGTACTTC. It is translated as CASSRQGTYEQYF.

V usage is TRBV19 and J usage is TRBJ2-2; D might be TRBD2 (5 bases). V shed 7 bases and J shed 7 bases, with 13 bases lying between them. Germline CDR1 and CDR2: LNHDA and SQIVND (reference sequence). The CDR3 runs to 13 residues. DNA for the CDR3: TGTGCCAGTAAAGCGGCTTCAAGCGGGGAGCTGTTTTTT. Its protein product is CASKAASSGELFF.

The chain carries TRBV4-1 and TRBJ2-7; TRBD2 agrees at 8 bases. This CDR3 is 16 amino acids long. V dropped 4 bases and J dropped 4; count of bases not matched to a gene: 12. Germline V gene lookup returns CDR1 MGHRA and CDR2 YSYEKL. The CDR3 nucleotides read TGCGCCAGCAGCCCACGGGAGGCGGGGGGTGAGTACGAGCAGTACTTC. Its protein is CASSPREAGGEYEQYF.

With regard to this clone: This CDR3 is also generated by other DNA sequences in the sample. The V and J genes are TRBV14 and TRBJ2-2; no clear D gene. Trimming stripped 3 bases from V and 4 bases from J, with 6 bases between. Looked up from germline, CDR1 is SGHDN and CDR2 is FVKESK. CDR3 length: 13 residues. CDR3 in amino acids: CASSQSGTGELFF. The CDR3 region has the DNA TGTGCCAGCAGCCAGTCGGGCACCGGGGAGCTGTTTTTT. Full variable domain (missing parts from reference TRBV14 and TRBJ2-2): EAGVTQFPSHSVIEKGQTVTLRCDPISGHDNLYWYRRVMGKEIKFLLHFVKESKQDESGMPNNRFLAERTGGTYSTLKVQPAELEDSGVYFCASSQSGTGELFFGEGSRLTVL.

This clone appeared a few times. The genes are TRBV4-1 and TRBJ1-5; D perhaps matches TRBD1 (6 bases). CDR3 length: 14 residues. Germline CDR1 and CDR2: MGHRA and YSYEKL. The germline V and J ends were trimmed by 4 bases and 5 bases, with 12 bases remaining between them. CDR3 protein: CASSRQEKDQPQHF. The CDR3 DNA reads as TGCGCCAGCAGCCGACAGGAAAAGGATCAGCCCCAGCATTTT.

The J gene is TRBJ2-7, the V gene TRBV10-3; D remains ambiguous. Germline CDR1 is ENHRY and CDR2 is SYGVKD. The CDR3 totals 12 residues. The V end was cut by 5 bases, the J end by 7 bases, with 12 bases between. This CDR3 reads CAISNSGREQYF. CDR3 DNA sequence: TGTGCCATCAGTAACAGTGGAAGAGAGCAGTACTTC.

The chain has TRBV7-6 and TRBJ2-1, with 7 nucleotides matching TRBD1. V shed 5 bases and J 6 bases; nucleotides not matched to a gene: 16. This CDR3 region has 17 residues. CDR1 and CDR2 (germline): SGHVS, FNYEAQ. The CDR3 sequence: CASSPLQRGPAGNEQFF. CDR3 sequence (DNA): TGTGCCAGCAGCCCCTTACAAAGGGGGCCGGCTGGCAATGAGCAGTTCTTC.

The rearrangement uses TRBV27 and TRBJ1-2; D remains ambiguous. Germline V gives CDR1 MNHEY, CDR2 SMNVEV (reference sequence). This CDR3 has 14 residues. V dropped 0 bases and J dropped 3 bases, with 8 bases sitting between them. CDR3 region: CASSLSLGHYGYTF. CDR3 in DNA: TGTGCCAGCAGTTTATCATTAGGACACTATGGCTACACCTTC.

CDR3 protein: CSVETSGDTKETQYF. In nucleotides, the CDR3 is TGCAGCGTTGAGACTAGCGGGGACACCAAAGAGACCCAGTACTTC. This chain links TRBV29-1 with TRBJ2-5; TRBD2 matches at 11 bases. The CDR3 has 15 amino acids. After removal of 3 bases from V and 3 bases from J, the junction contained 6 bases not matched to a gene. Looked up from germline, CDR1 is SQVTM and CDR2 is ANQGSEA. Drawing the rest from reference TRBV29-1 and TRBJ2-5, the complete variable domain is SAVISQKPSRDICQRGTSLTIQCQVDSQVTMMFWYRQQPGQSLTLIATANQGSEATYESGFVIDKFPISRPNLTFSTLTVSNMSPEDSSIYLCSVETSGDTKETQYFGPGTRLLVL.

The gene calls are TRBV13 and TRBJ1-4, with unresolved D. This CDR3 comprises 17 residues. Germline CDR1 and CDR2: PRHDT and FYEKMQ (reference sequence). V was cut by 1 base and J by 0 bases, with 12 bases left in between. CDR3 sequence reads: CASSLARETATNEKLFF. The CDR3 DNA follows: TGTGCCAGCAGCTTAGCCCGGGAGACCGCAACTAATGAAAAACTGTTTTTT.

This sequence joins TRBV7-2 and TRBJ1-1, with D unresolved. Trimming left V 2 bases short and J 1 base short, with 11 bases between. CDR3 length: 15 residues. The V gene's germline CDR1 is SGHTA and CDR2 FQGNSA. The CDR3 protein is CASSLYPGPNTEAFF. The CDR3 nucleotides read TGTGCCAGCAGCTTATACCCAGGACCGAACACTGAAGCTTTCTTT.

CDR3 amino acids: CASNRDRDSPLHF. CDR3 DNA sequence: TGTGCCAGCAACAGAGACAGGGATTCACCCCTCCACTTT. The rearrangement joins TRBV6-5 to TRBJ1-6; TRBD1 aligns across 7 bases. After removal of 7 bases from V and 8 bases from J, the junction contained 5 bases not matched to a gene. CDR1 MNHEY and CDR2 SVGAGI come from the germline V gene. The CDR3 sequence is 13 residues long.

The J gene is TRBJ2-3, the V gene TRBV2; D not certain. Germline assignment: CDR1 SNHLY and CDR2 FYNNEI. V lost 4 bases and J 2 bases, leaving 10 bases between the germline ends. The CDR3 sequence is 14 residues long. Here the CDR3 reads CASSGTSNTDTQYF. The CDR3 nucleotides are TGTGCCAGCAGTGGAACCTCTAACACAGATACGCAGTATTTT.

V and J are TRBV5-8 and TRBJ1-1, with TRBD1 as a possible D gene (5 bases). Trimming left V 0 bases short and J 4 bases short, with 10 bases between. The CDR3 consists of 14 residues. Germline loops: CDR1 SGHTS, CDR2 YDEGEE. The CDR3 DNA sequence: TGTGCCAGCAGCTTGGAAGGGCAGGGCACTGAAGCTTTCTTT. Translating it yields CASSLEGQGTEAFF. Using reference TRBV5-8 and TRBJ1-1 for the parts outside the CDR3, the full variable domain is EAGVTQSPTHLIKTRGQQATLRCSPISGHTSVYWYQQALGLGLQFLLWYDEGEERNRGNFPPRFSGRQFPNYSSELNVNALELEDSALYLCASSLEGQGTEAFFGQGTRLTVV.

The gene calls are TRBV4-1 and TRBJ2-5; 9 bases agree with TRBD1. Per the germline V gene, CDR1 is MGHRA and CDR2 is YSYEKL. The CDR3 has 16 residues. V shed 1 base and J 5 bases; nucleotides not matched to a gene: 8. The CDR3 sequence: CASSQVGQGVSETQYF. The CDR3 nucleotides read TGCGCCAGCAGCCAAGTGGGACAGGGAGTTTCGGAGACCCAGTACTTC.

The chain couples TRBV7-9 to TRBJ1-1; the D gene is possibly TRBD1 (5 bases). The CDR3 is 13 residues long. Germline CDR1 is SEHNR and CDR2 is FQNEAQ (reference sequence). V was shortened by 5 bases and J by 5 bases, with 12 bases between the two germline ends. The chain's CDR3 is CASSRGRGTEAFF. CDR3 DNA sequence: TGTGCCAGCAGCCGAGGACGGGGGACTGAAGCTTTCTTT.

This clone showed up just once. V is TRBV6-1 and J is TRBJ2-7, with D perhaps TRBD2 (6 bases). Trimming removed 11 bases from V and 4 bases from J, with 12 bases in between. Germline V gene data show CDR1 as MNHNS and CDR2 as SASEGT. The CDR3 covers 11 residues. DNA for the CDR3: TGTGCCGCGGGACGGTTTTACGAGCAGTACTTC. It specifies CAAGRFYEQYF.

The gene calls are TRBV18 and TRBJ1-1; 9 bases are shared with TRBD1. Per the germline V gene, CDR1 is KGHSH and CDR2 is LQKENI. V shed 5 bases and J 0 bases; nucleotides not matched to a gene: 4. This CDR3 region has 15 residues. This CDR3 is CASSGGDRVNTEAFF. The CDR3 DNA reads TGTGCCAGCTCAGGAGGGGACAGGGTGAACACTGAAGCTTTCTTT. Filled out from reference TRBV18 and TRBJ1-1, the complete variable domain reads NAGVMQNPRHLVRRRGQEARLRCSPMKGHSHVYWYRQLPEEGLKFMVYLQKENIIDESGMPKERFSAEFPKEGPSILRIQQVVRGDSAAYFCASSGGDRVNTEAFFGQGTRLTVV.

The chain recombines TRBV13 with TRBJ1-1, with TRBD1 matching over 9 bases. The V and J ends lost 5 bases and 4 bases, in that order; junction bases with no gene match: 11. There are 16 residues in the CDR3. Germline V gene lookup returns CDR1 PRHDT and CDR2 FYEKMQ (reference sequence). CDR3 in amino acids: CASSPRQGEGATEAFF. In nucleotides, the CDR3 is TGTGCCAGCAGCCCTCGACAGGGGGAGGGTGCCACTGAAGCTTTCTTT.

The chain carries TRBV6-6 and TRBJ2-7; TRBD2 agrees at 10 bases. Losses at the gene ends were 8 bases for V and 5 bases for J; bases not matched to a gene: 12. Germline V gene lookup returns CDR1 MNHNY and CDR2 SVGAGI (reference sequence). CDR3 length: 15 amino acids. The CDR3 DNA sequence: TGTGCCAGCGTGTGGTCTAGCGGGAGATCCCACGAGCAGTACTTC. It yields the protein CASVWSSGRSHEQYF.

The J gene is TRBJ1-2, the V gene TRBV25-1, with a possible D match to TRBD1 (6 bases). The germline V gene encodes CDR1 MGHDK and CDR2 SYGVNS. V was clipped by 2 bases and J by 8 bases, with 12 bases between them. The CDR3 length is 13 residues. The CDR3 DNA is TGTGCCAGCAGTGAAGGGAACAGGGCAGGCTACACCTTC. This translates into CASSEGNRAGYTF.

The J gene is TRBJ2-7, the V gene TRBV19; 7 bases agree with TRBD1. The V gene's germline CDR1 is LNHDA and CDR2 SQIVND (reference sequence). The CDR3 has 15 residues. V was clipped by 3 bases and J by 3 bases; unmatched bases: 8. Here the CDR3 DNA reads TGTGCCAGTAGTATCACCGGGACAGAATACTACGAGCAGTACTTC. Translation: CASSITGTEYYEQYF.

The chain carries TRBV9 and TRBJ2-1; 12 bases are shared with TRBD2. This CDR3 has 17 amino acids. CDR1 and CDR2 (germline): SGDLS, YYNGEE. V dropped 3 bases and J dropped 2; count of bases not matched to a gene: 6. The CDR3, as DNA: TGTGCCAGCAGCGGAATACTAGCGGGAGGTCCCTACAATGAGCAGTTCTTC. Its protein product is CASSGILAGGPYNEQFF.

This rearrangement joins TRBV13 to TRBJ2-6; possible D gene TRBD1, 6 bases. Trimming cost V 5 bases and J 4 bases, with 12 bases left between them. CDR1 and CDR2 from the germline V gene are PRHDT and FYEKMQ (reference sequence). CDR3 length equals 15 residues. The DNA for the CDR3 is TGTGCCAGCAGCCCCTCAGGGGCGGGGGCCAACGTCCTGACTTTC. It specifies CASSPSGAGANVLTF.

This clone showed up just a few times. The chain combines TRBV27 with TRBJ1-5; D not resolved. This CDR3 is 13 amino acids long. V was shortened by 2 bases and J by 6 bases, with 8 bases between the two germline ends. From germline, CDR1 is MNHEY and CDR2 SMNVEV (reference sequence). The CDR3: CASSLGLAQPQHF. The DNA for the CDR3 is TGTGCCAGCAGTTTAGGGTTGGCTCAGCCCCAGCATTTT.

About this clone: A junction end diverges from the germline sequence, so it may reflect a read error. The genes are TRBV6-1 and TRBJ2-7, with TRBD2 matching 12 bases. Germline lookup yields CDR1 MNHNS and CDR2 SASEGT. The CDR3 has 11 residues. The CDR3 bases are TGTGCCAGCAGGGACCTAGCGGGAGGGCTTTTC. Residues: CASRDLAGGLF.